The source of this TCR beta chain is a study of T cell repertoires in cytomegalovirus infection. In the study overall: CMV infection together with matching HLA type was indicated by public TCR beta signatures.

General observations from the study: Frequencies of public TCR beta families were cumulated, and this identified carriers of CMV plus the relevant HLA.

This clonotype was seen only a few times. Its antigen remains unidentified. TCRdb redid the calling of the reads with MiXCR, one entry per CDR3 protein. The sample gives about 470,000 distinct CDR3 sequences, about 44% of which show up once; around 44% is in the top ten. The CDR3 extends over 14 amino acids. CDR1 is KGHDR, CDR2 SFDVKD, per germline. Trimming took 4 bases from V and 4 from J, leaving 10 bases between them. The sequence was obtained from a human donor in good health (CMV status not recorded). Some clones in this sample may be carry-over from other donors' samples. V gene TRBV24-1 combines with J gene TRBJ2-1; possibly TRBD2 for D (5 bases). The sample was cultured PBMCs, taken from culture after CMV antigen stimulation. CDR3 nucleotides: TGTGCCACCAGTGAATCGGGGAGATACAATGAGCAGTTCTTC. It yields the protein CATSESGRYNEQFF.